The T cell receptor beta chain under discussion was sequenced for a study of shared clonotypes between healthy human individuals. Sorted-subset replicate PCRs used 150 to 200 ng of genomic DNA. This amount corresponded to 30,000 to 35,000 T cell genomes. Using immunoSEQ multiplex PCR, the repertoire was profiled, and TCRdb retains in-frame clones only, with some absent. Among a few million clones, approximately 94% were seen once, and the ten largest hold over 0.12%. The sample holds a few counts of this clone. All the donors were Caucasian adults who lived in Nashville, Tennessee. Deletions cut 5 bases from V and 0 bases from J, with 11 bases between. The CDR3 is 16 amino acids. Germline-derived CDR1 and CDR2 are MNHEY and SMNVEV (reference sequence).

Sequencing was carried out using naive CD4+ T cells sorted from blood. Sample subset: CD45RA+ positively selected. The receptor comes from a young man in good health. The chain has TRBV27 and TRBJ1-6; perhaps TRBD1 as D (6 bases). This CDR3 reads CASSKDSRSYNSPLHF. CDR3 nucleotides: TGTGCCAGCAGTAAGGACAGCCGCTCCTATAATTCACCCCTCCACTTT.